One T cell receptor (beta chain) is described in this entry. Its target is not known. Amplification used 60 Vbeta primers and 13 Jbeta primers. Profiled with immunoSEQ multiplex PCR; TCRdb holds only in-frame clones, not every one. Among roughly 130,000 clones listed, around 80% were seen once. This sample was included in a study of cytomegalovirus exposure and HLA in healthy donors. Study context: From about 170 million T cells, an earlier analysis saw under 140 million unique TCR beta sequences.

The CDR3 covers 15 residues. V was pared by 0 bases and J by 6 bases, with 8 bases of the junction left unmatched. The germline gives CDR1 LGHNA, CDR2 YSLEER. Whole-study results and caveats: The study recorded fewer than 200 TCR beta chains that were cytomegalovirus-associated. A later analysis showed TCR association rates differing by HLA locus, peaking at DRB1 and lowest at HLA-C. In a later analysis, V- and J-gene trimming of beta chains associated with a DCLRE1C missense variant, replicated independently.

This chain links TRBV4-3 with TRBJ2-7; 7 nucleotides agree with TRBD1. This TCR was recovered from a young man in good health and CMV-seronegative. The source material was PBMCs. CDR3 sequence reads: CASSQDGPGGSEQYF. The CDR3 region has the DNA TGCGCCAGCAGCCAAGATGGACCAGGGGGTTCCGAGCAGTACTTC.